This entry concerns a single TCR beta chain. The data belong to a study of blood T cell repertoires in COVID-19. Repertoires were generated with immunoSEQ multiplex PCR, while TCRdb's copy carries only in-frame clones and drops some. The table shows 250,000 to 350,000 clones, with around 90% occurring only once. Germline lookup yields CDR1 SQVTM and CDR2 ANQGSEA. The CDR3 extends over 13 amino acids. Trimming pared 4 bases from V and 1 base from J, leaving 10 bases between. The receptor comes from a woman younger than 30 with acute COVID-19. Specimen: PBMCs or T cells enriched from blood (not recorded which). This chain uses TRBV29-1 with TRBJ1-1; maybe TRBD1 (5 bases). The CDR3 DNA reads TGCAGCGTTGGGGGGGGAGGGAACACTGAAGCTTTCTTT. Translated: CSVGGGGNTEAFF.